Presented here are 18 T cell receptor beta chains from one specimen sequenced in a study of T-cell memory formation after mild COVID-19. TCRdb called the 5' RACE reads again in MiXCR, with one record for every CDR3 protein. This sample has about half a million distinct CDR3 sequences, with roughly 18% found just once. The sequencing input was PBMCs or a T cell subset sorted from them (not recorded which). These receptors came from an adult woman who had mild COVID-19 (a few samples of this study predate the infection). Cell type and time point are not known.

The V and J genes are TRBV5-1 and TRBJ2-3; D might be TRBD1 (6 bases). Trimming stripped 4 bases from V and 3 bases from J, with 15 bases between. The CDR3 sequence is 15 residues long. The germline gives CDR1 SGHRS, CDR2 YFSETQ. CDR3 protein: CASSPNRVFTDTQYF. The CDR3 bases are TGCGCCAGCAGCCCAAACAGGGTTTTTACAGATACGCAGTATTTT. Supplemented by reference TRBV5-1 and TRBJ2-3, the full variable domain reads KAGVTQTPRYLIKTRGQQVTLSCSPISGHRSVSWYQQTPGQGLQFLFEYFSETQRNKGNFPGRFSGRQFSNSRSEMNVSTLELGDSALYLCASSPNRVFTDTQYFGPGTRLTVL.

V is TRBV21-1 and J is TRBJ2-2. TRBV21-1 is annotated as a pseudogene. This CDR3 is built from 17 residues. The CDR3 loop reads CASSKKQKAKDTGELFF. CDR3 in DNA: TGTGCCAGCAGCAAAAAGCAGAAAGCGAAGGACACCGGGGAGCTGTTTTTT.

CDR3 protein: CSVRAQGSNTQYF. DNA for the CDR3: TGCAGTGTGAGGGCCCAGGGGTCGAATACGCAGTATTTT. This chain uses TRBV20-1 with TRBJ2-3; TRBD1 is a possible D gene (6 bases). The CDR3 runs 13 residues. Germline V lookup: CDR1 DFQATT, CDR2 SNEGSKA (reference sequence). With 7 bases removed from V and 7 bases from J, the gap between germline ends came to 18 bases.

This clonotype was detected a few times. CDR3 DNA: TGCGCCAGCAGCCAAGCGGACACAACTCTAGCCAAAAACATTCAGTACTTC. Translation gives CASSQADTTLAKNIQYF. The chain uses TRBV4-1 and TRBJ2-4; the D gene is possibly TRBD1 (5 bases). V shed 1 base and J shed 0 bases, with 13 bases lying between them. Germline V CDR1 and CDR2: MGHRA, YSYEKL. This CDR3 has 17 residues.

This clonotype was counted only a few times. The chain employs TRBV4-1 and TRBJ2-3; 11 nucleotides match TRBD2. This CDR3 contains 13 residues. V shed 3 bases, J shed 14 bases, and the junction held 7 bases outside the gene matches. From germline, CDR1 is MGHRA and CDR2 YSYEKL. CDR3 residues: CASSQTLAGGVYF. The CDR3 region has the DNA TGCGCCAGCAGCCAGACCTTAGCGGGGGGGGTGTATTTT.

This clonotype was seen a few times. The gene calls are TRBV4-1 and TRBJ2-5, with TRBD2 matching over 8 bases. The CDR3 has 15 amino acids. Germline loops: CDR1 MGHRA, CDR2 YSYEKL. Trimming took 6 bases from V and 0 from J; bases not matched to a gene: 6. The CDR3 DNA reads TGCGCCAGCAGGGGGGAGCGGGGGTACCAAGAGACCCAGTACTTC. Amino acid sequence: CASRGERGYQETQYF.

The rearrangement joins TRBV12-3 or TRBV12-4 to TRBJ2-4; D ambiguous. Deletions cut 3 bases from V and 10 bases from J, with 13 bases between. The CDR3 runs 13 residues. This chain's CDR3 is CASSFSGQEIQYF. CDR3 sequence (DNA): TGTGCCAGCAGTTTCTCGGGTCAGGAAATTCAGTACTTC.

This clonotype was observed many times. The genes are TRBV7-2 and TRBJ1-2; 7 nucleotides line up with TRBD1. Germline CDR1 SGHTA, CDR2 FQGNSA. Unmatched junction bases numbered 10, after V lost 1 base and J lost 5 bases. This CDR3 region has 16 residues. CDR3 in DNA: TGTGCCAGCAGCTTAGTTTCAGGGGGAGCGGATTATGGCTACACCTTC. Translation gives CASSLVSGGADYGYTF.

The V gene is TRBV15, the J gene TRBJ1-1, with a possible D match to TRBD1 (6 bases). This CDR3 has 11 residues. Trimming took off 6 bases at V and 6 bases at J, with 8 bases between the two ends. CDR1 and CDR2 from the germline V gene are LNHNV and YYDKDF (reference sequence). CDR3 in amino acids: CATRTGSEAFF. The CDR3, as DNA: TGTGCCACCAGAACAGGGTCTGAAGCTTTCTTT.

The chain employs TRBV20-1 and TRBJ2-3; D might be TRBD1 or TRBD2, each matching 5 bases. The CDR3 sequence is 14 residues long. CDR1 is DFQATT, CDR2 SNEGSKA, per germline (reference sequence). Trimming removed 3 bases from V and 0 bases from J, with 10 bases in between. The CDR3 region is CSASGTESTDTQYF. CDR3 nucleotides: TGCAGTGCTAGCGGGACGGAGAGCACAGATACGCAGTATTTT.

This clonotype was recorded a few times. The gene calls are TRBV7-3 and TRBJ2-5; 9 bases are shared with TRBD2. There are 16 residues in the CDR3. The V gene end was trimmed by 5 bases and the J gene end by 5 bases; junction bases not matched to a gene: 12. The germline V gene has CDR1 SGHTA and CDR2 FQGTGA. The CDR3 DNA is TGTGCCAGCAGCCCGAGGACCTTAGCGGGAGTCGAGACCCAGTACTTC. Translated, it gives CASSPRTLAGVETQYF. The complete variable domain, with remaining parts taken from reference TRBV7-3 and TRBJ2-5, reads GAGVSQTPSNKVTEKGKYVELRCDPISGHTALYWYRQSLGQGPEFLIYFQGTGAADDSGLPNDRFFAVRPEGSVSTLKIQRTERGDSAVYLCASSPRTLAGVETQYFGPGTRLLVL.

The V call is TRBV4-2, the J call TRBJ2-5; TRBD2 aligns across 7 bases. J was trimmed by 5 bases and V by 1 base; bases with no gene match: 7. Per germline, CDR1 LGHNA and CDR2 YNFKEQ. The CDR3 extends over 15 amino acids. CDR3 in amino acids: CASSQVWDSGETQYF. In DNA, the CDR3 is TGTGCCAGCAGCCAAGTATGGGATAGCGGGGAGACCCAGTACTTC.

This clonotype was picked up a small number of times. The V and J genes are TRBV5-6 and TRBJ2-1; 7 nucleotides align to TRBD2. V gave up 2 bases and J gave up 4 bases; unmatched junction bases: 6. Germline V gene lookup returns CDR1 SGHDT and CDR2 YYEEEE. This CDR3 has 15 residues. The CDR3 region is CASSFASGPYNEQFF. In DNA form, the CDR3 reads TGTGCCAGCAGCTTTGCTAGCGGACCGTACAATGAGCAGTTCTTC.

The J gene is TRBJ2-7, the V gene TRBV4-2; the match to TRBD2 covers 7 bases. The junction had 3 bases not matched to a gene; V was cut back by 1 base and J by 0 bases. The CDR3 spans 15 residues. Germline V gene data show CDR1 as LGHNA and CDR2 as YNFKEQ. In DNA, the CDR3 is TGTGCCAGCAGCCAAGCAAGCGGGGACTCCTACGAGCAGTACTTC. The encoded protein is CASSQASGDSYEQYF.

This rearrangement joins TRBV27 to TRBJ2-7; 8 bases are shared with TRBD1. The CDR3 is 15 residues long. CDR1 and CDR2 (germline): MNHEY, SMNVEV (reference sequence). V lost 2 bases, J lost 6 bases, and 9 bases stayed unmatched. This CDR3 reads CASSLGQGALVEQYF. CDR3 bases: TGTGCCAGCAGTTTAGGGCAGGGGGCCCTCGTCGAGCAGTACTTC.

The chain uses TRBV5-1 and TRBJ1-6, with D possibly matching TRBD1 (6 bases). Per the germline V gene, CDR1 is SGHRS and CDR2 is YFSETQ. Trimming took off 1 base at V and 10 bases at J, with 15 bases between the two ends. The CDR3 has 15 residues. CDR3 in DNA: TGCGCCAGCAGCTTGTTGACAGGAGATGGCTCACCCCTCCACTTT. Amino acids: CASSLLTGDGSPLHF.

V gene TRBV12-3 or TRBV12-4 combines with J gene TRBJ2-3, with 7 nucleotides matching TRBD2. The CDR3 covers 17 residues. The trim removed 2 bases at V and 0 bases at J, leaving 8 bases unmatched. This CDR3 reads CASSLSGGGTSTDTQYF. The CDR3 DNA is TGTGCCAGCAGTTTATCGGGCGGGGGAACTAGCACAGATACGCAGTATTTT.

The sample holds many counts of this clonotype. The chain's CDR3 is CASSSLGNSYEQYF. The DNA of the CDR3 is TGCGCCAGCAGCTCTTTGGGAAACTCCTACGAGCAGTACTTC. The rearrangement links TRBV5-1 to TRBJ2-7, with D hard to call. With 3 bases removed from V and 0 bases from J, the gap between germline ends came to 10 bases. The germline gives CDR1 SGHRS, CDR2 YFSETQ. There are 14 residues in the CDR3. The whole variable domain, filled in from reference TRBV5-1 and TRBJ2-7, reads KAGVTQTPRYLIKTRGQQVTLSCSPISGHRSVSWYQQTPGQGLQFLFEYFSETQRNKGNFPGRFSGRQFSNSRSEMNVSTLELGDSALYLCASSSLGNSYEQYFGPGTRLTVT.